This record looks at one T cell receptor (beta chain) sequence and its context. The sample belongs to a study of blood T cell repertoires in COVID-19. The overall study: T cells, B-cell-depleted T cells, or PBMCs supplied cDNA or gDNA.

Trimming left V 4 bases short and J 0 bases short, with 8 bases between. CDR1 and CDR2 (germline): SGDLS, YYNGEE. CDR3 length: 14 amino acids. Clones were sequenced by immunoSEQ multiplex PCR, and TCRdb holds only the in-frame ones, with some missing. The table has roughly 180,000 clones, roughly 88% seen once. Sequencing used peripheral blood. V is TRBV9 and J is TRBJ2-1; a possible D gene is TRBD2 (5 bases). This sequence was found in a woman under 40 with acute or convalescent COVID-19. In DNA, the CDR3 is TGTGCCAGCAGCCAGAGGGACTCCTACAATGAGCAGTTCTTC. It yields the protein CASSQRDSYNEQFF.